This record covers a single TCR beta chain. Its antigen is unknown. An assay was performed, and its level was deep. Measured with immunoSEQ multiplex PCR; TCRdb has only the in-frame clones, and not every one. This sample carries approximately 1,500,000 clones, 98% of them seen once, and the ten largest clones take roughly 0.45%. Germline CDR1 reads SGHVS; CDR2 reads FQNEAQ. This CDR3 spans 15 amino acids. After removal of 4 bases from V and 4 bases from J, the junction contained 5 bases not matched to a gene. These data come from a study of shared clonotypes between healthy human individuals. Notes on the study in general: Some clonotypes were shared by all four sorted-subset donors, while others were not shared. The non-shared ones had lower generation probabilities than the shared ones.

The donor population consisted of healthy HIV-negative adults with no recent acute infections or vaccinations. The sample taken for sequencing was naive CD4+ T cells sorted from blood. Noted subset: CD45RA+ positively selected. This chain uses TRBV7-8 with TRBJ1-5, with 9 bases identical to TRBD1. This TCR came from a man aged 25-45 years in good health. The CDR3 DNA reads as TGTGCCAGCAGCTCCGGGACAGGGACAAATCAGCCCCAGCATTTT. Its protein product is CASSSGTGTNQPQHF.